Listed below are T cell receptor beta chains from one sample, sequenced in a study of blood T cell repertoires in COVID-19. Profiling relied on immunoSEQ multiplex PCR, and the TCRdb table lists in-frame clones only, not all of them. In the table there are tens of thousands of clones, approximately 86% of which are singletons. Input material: peripheral blood. Receptors were obtained from a human donor in a cohort sampled during active COVID-19. Both conserved end residues are part of each CDR3. D genes are given only for firm matches. Only some rows state a clone size, as once, few, many or a class for expanded clones.

NA TRBJ1-5 NA TRBV28 CASSLQQGTGQPQHF TGTGCCAGCAGTCTACAACAGGGAACGGGTCAGCCCCAGCATTTT
TRBD1 TRBJ2-7 NA TRBV5-1 CASSLGQGQTYEQYF TGCGCCAGCAGCTTGGGACAGGGACAAACCTACGAGCAGTACTTC
TRBD1 TRBJ1-1 NA TRBV30 CAWSVRGRRGRTEAFF TGTGCCTGGAGTGTACGTGGTCGGAGGGGGCGCACTGAAGCTTTCTTT
NA TRBJ2-3 NA TRBV9 CASSVDVRLRDTQYF TGTGCCAGCAGCGTAGATGTGAGACTACGGGATACGCAGTATTTT
TRBD2 TRBJ2-7 NA TRBV9 CASSVDGGRNPYEQYF TGTGCCAGCAGCGTAGATGGCGGGAGGAACCCCTACGAGCAGTACTTC
NA TRBJ2-7 NA TRBV11-2 CASSSATGQKAYEQYF TGTGCCAGCAGCTCAGCGACAGGACAGAAAGCCTACGAGCAGTACTTC
NA TRBJ1-2 NA TRBV29-1 CSAVGYPGYTF TGCAGCGCAGTCGGTTACCCTGGCTACACCTTC
NA TRBJ2-1 once TRBV18 CASSPPKISEQFF TGTGCCAGCTCACCACCTAAGATCAGTGAGCAGTTCTTC
TRBD1 TRBJ2-3 NA TRBV29-1 CSGGTGETDTQYF TGCAGCGGGGGGACAGGCGAGACAGATACGCAGTATTTT
NA TRBJ2-4 NA TRBV4-1 CASSPLLEDIQYF TGCGCCAGCAGCCCCCTACTAGAAGACATTCAGTACTTC
TRBD2 TRBJ2-1 NA TRBV29-1 CSVGLRGRRDNEQFF TGCAGCGTTGGTCTACGCGGGAGAAGGGATAATGAGCAGTTCTTC
TRBD1 TRBJ2-7 NA TRBV7-2 CASTQGQGAYEQYF TGTGCCAGCACCCAGGGACAGGGGGCCTACGAGCAGTACTTC
NA TRBJ1-2 medium-sized TRBV6-5 CASSSSTGGGHGYTF NA
NA TRBJ2-5 NA TRBV6-6 CASSLGVETQYF TGTGCCAGCAGTCTCGGAGTGGAGACCCAGTACTTC
NA TRBJ1-1 NA TRBV28 CASWSTSNTEAFF TGTGCCAGCTGGTCAACATCGAACACTGAAGCTTTCTTT
TRBD1 TRBJ2-7 NA TRBV5-4 CASSPGTGFSYEQYF TGTGCCAGCAGCCCCGGGACAGGGTTCTCCTACGAGCAGTACTTC
TRBD1 TRBJ2-7 few TRBV18 CASSPPGTGSYEQYF TGTGCCAGCTCACCACCCGGGACAGGGTCCTACGAGCAGTACTTC
TRBD1 TRBJ1-6 NA TRBV4-1 CASSQETGGYNSPLHF TGCGCCAGCAGCCAAGAAACAGGGGGCTATAATTCACCCCTCCACTTT
TRBD2 TRBJ2-3 NA TRBV2 CASSSGRFPSTDTQYF TGTGCCAGCAGTAGCGGGAGGTTCCCCAGCACAGATACGCAGTATTTT
NA TRBJ1-2 NA TRBV6-2/TRBV6-3 CASSYRGSHGYTF TGTGCCAGCAGTTACAGGGGTAGCCATGGCTACACCTTC
TRBD2 TRBJ2-3 NA TRBV11-1 CASSLGLADTDTQYF TGTGCCAGCAGCCTGGGACTAGCGGACACAGATACGCAGTATTTT
NA TRBJ2-7 NA TRBV7-6 CASSLGHTNYEQYF TGTGCCAGCAGCCTGGGACACACCAACTACGAGCAGTACTTC
TRBD1 TRBJ2-7 NA TRBV4-1 CASSQPKTGGDYEQYF TGCGCCAGCAGCCAACCCAAGACAGGGGGGGACTACGAGCAGTACTTC
TRBD2 TRBJ2-1 NA TRBV19 CASSASLTSGRIYEQFF TGTGCCAGTAGTGCCTCCCTTACTAGCGGGAGGATCTATGAGCAGTTCTTC
TRBD1 TRBJ2-2 few TRBV7-7 CASSLGTGTSGELFF TGTGCCAGCAGCTTAGGGACAGGGACGTCCGGGGAGCTGTTTTTT
NA TRBJ2-5 NA TRBV2 CASSPEPSETQYF TGTGCCAGCAGTCCTGAGCCCTCGGAGACCCAGTACTTC
NA TRBJ1-3 NA TRBV9 CASSVAGPSGNTIYF TGTGCCAGCAGCGTAGCAGGGCCCTCTGGAAACACCATATATTTT
TRBD2 TRBJ2-1 NA TRBV7-3 CASSLKAGLAGGQFF TGTGCCAGCAGCTTAAAAGCGGGACTAGCGGGCGGACAGTTCTTC
TRBD2 TRBJ2-7 NA TRBV5-1 CASSLKWTSGHDEQYF TGCGCCAGCAGCTTAAAATGGACTAGCGGACACGACGAGCAGTACTTC
TRBD2 TRBJ2-3 NA TRBV28 CAHSSGGTDTQYF TGTGCCCACTCTAGCGGTGGCACAGATACGCAGTATTTT
NA TRBJ2-7 NA TRBV6-5 CASSAARGTVSEQYF TGTGCCAGCAGCGCGGCGCGCGGGACAGTGAGCGAGCAGTACTTC
NA TRBJ2-1 NA TRBV29-1 CSTYRVENEQFF TGCAGCACCTACAGGGTGGAGAATGAGCAGTTCTTC
NA TRBJ2-2 NA TRBV9 CASSAPFTRGNTGELFF TGTGCCAGCAGCGCCCCCTTTACACGGGGGAACACCGGGGAGCTGTTTTTT
TRBD1 TRBJ2-1 NA TRBV6-4 CASSTYRGDNEQFF TGTGCCAGCAGCACCTACAGGGGGGACAATGAGCAGTTCTTC
TRBD1 TRBJ2-7 few TRBV24-1 CATSDSGTGGYEQYF TGTGCCACCAGTGATTCCGGGACAGGTGGGTACGAGCAGTACTTC
TRBD1 TRBJ1-6 NA TRBV15 CATSLRQGDTPLHF TGTGCCACCAGCTTACGACAGGGCGATACACCCCTCCACTTT
TRBD2 TRBJ2-7 NA TRBV2 CASMLAGVHEQYF TGTGCCAGCATGCTAGCGGGAGTACACGAGCAGTACTTC
NA TRBJ1-5 NA TRBV28 CASSPTDQPQHF TGTGCCAGCAGTCCGACAGATCAGCCCCAGCATTTT
NA TRBJ1-4 NA TRBV14 CASSPFQATNEKLFF TGTGCCAGCAGCCCCTTCCAGGCAACTAATGAAAAACTGTTTTTT
NA TRBJ2-2 NA TRBV7-7 CASSPDRLIGELFF TGTGCCAGCAGCCCCGACAGGTTGATCGGGGAGCTGTTTTTT
NA TRBJ2-2 NA TRBV14 CASSQDLTSPNTGELFF TGTGCCAGCAGCCAAGATCTTACTTCCCCGAACACCGGGGAGCTGTTTTTT
NA TRBJ2-3 NA TRBV3-1/TRBV3-2 CASSHLGNTQYF TGTGCCAGCAGCCATCTCGGGAATACGCAGTATTTT
NA TRBJ1-1 NA TRBV7-2 CASSLITYGTEAFF TGTGCCAGCAGCTTAATTACCTACGGGACTGAAGCTTTCTTT
TRBD1 TRBJ1-2 NA TRBV19 CASRRPNTGAKGYTF TGTGCCAGTAGGAGACCTAATACAGGGGCCAAGGGCTACACCTTC
TRBD2 TRBJ2-1 NA TRBV7-9 CASSSRTSGTYNEQFF TGTGCCAGCAGCTCTCGGACTAGCGGGACTTACAATGAGCAGTTCTTC
TRBD2 TRBJ2-1 NA TRBV27 CASTGTSPFVEQFF TGTGCCAGCACCGGGACTAGCCCCTTTGTTGAGCAGTTCTTC
TRBD1 TRBJ1-1 NA TRBV6-6 CASSTQGEVTEAFF TGTGCCAGCAGTACACAGGGGGAGGTCACTGAAGCTTTCTTT
NA TRBJ1-2 NA TRBV4-1 CASSLHVERNGNSWGYTF TGCGCCAGCAGCCTCCACGTAGAGAGGAACGGCAACTCATGGGGCTACACCTTC